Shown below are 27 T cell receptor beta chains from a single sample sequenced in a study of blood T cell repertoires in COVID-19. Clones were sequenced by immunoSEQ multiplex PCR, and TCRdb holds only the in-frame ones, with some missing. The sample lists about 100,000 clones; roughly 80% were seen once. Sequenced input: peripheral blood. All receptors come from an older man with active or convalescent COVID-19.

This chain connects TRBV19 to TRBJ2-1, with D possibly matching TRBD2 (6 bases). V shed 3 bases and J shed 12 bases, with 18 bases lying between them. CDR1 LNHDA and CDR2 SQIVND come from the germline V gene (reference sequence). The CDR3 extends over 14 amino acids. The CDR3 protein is CASSIRVDASAQFF. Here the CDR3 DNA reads TGTGCCAGTAGTATCAGGGTGGATGCTAGCGCGCAGTTCTTC. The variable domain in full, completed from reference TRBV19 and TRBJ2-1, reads DGGITQSPKYLFRKEGQNVTLSCEQNLNHDAMYWYRQDPGQGLRLIYYSQIVNDFQKGDIAEGYSVSREKKESFPLTVTSAQKNPTAFYLCASSIRVDASAQFFGPGTRLTVL.

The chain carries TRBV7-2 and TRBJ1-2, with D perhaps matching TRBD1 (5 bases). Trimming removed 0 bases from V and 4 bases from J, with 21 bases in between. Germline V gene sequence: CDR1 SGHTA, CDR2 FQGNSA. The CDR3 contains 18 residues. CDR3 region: CASSLAPWDSRRVYGYTF. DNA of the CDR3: TGTGCCAGCAGCTTAGCACCGTGGGACTCCCGGAGGGTCTATGGCTACACCTTC.

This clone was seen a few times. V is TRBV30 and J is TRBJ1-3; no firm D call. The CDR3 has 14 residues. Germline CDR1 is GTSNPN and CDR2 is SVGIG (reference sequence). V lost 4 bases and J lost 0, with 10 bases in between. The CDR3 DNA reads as TGTGCCTGGACAGGAACTTACTCTGGAAACACCATATATTTT. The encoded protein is CAWTGTYSGNTIYF.

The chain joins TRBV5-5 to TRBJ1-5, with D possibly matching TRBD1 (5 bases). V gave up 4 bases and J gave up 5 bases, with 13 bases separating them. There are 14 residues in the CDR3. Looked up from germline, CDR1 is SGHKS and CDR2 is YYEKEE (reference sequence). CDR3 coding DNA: TGTGCCAGCAGCCGGGGGGGACGAGATCAGCCCCAGCATTTT. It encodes CASSRGGRDQPQHF.

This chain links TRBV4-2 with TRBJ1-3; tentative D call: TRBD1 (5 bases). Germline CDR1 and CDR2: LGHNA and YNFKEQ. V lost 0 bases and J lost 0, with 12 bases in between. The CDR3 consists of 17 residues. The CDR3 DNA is TGTGCCAGCAGCCAAGACGTTCGGGGGTACTCTGGAAACACCATATATTTT. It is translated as CASSQDVRGYSGNTIYF.

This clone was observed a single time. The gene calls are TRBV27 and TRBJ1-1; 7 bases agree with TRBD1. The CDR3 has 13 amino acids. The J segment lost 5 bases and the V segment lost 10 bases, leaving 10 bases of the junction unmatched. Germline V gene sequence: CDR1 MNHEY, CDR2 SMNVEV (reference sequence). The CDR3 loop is CAIANRGRTEAFF. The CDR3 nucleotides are TGTGCCATCGCTAACAGGGGAAGAACTGAAGCTTTCTTT.

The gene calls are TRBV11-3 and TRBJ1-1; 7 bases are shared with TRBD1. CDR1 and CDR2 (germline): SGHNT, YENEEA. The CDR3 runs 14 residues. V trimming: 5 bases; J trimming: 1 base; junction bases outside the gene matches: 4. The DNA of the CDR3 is TGTGCCAGCAGCCCCCAGGGGGAGAACACTGAAGCTTTCTTT. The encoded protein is CASSPQGENTEAFF.

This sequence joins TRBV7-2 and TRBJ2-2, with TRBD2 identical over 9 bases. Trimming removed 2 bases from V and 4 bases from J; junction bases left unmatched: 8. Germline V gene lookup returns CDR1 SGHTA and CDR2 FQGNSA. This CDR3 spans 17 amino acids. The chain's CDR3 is CASSLLAGGPRTGELFF. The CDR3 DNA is TGTGCCAGCAGCTTATTGGCGGGGGGGCCGCGCACCGGGGAGCTGTTTTTT.

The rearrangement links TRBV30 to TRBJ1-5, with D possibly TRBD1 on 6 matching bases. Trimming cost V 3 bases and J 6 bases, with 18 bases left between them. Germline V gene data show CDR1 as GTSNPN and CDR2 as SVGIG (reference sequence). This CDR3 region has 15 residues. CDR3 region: CAWSGGLQLRQPQHF. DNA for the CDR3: TGTGCCTGGAGCGGGGGGCTTCAGTTGCGTCAGCCCCAGCATTTT.

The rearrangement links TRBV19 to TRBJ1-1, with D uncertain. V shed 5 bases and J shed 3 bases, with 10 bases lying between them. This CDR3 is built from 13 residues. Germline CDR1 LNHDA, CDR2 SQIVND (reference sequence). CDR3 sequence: CASSPQRDTEAFF. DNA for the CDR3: TGTGCCAGTAGTCCTCAGAGGGACACTGAAGCTTTCTTT.

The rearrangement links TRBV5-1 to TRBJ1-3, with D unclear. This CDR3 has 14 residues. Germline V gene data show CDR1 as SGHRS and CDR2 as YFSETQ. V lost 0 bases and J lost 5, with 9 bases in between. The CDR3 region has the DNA TGCGCCAGCAGCTTGGCCGGTGTAAGAAACACCATATATTTT. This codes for CASSLAGVRNTIYF.

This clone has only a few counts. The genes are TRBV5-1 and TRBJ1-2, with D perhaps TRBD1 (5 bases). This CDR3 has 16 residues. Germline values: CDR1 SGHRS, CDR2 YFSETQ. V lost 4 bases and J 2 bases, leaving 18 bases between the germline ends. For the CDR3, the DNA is TGCGCCAGCAGCGAAGAGGTCGGGGGAGGGAACTATGGCTACACCTTC. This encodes CASSEEVGGGNYGYTF.

CDR3 sequence reads: CASSPNTGAEAFF. CDR3 bases: TGTGCCAGCAGCCCAAATACAGGGGCTGAAGCTTTCTTT. V and J are TRBV14 and TRBJ1-1, with 7 positions matching TRBD1. Germline loops: CDR1 SGHDN, CDR2 FVKESK. The CDR3 loop spans 13 amino acids. The V and J ends lost 4 bases and 6 bases, in that order; junction bases with no gene match: 5.

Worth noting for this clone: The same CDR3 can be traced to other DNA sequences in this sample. The CDR3 protein is CASSIDTVNTEAFF. The CDR3 region has the DNA TGTGCCAGTAGTATAGATACGGTGAACACTGAAGCTTTCTTT. This chain links TRBV19 with TRBJ1-1; D is unclear. The germline V and J ends were trimmed by 0 bases and 0 bases, with 5 bases remaining between them. The V gene's germline CDR1 is LNHDA and CDR2 SQIVND (reference sequence). This CDR3 spans 14 amino acids.

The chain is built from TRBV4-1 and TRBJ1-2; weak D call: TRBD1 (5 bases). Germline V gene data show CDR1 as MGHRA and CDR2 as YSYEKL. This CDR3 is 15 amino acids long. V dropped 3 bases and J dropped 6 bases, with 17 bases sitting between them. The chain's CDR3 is CASSQLSQGADGYTF. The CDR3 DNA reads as TGCGCCAGCAGCCAGCTTTCCCAGGGCGCTGATGGCTACACCTTC.

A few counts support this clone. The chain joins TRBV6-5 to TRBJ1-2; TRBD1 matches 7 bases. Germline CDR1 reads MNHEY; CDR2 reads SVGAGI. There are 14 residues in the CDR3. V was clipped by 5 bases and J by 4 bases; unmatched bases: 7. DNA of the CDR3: TGTGCCAGCAGTAAGCCAGGGGGTGGCTATGGCTACACCTTC. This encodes CASSKPGGGYGYTF.

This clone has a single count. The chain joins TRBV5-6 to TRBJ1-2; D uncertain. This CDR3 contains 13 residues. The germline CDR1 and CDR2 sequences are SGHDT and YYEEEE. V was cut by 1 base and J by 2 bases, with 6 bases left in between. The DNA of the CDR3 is TGTGCCAGCAGCTTGCCGGGAAACTATGGCTACACCTTC. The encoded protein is CASSLPGNYGYTF.

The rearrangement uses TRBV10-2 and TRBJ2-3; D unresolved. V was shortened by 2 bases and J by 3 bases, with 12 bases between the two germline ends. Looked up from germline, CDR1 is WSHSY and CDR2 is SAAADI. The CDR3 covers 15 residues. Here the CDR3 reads CASSEGPVATDTQYF. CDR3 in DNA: TGCGCCAGCAGTGAGGGTCCGGTAGCAACAGATACGCAGTATTTT.

The CDR3 region is CASSQATDRGAKNIQYF. The CDR3 nucleotides are TGCGCCAGCAGCCAAGCGACGGACAGGGGAGCCAAAAACATTCAGTACTTC. The chain carries TRBV4-1 and TRBJ2-4; 9 positions agree with TRBD1. The CDR3 has 17 amino acids. The germline V gene has CDR1 MGHRA and CDR2 YSYEKL. Trimming took 1 base from V and 0 from J; bases not matched to a gene: 4.

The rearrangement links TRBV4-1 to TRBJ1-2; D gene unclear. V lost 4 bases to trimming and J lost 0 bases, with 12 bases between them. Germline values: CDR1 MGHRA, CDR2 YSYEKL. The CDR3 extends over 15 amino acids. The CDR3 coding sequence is TGCGCCAGCAGCCGAGAGGCCGTTTCTAACTATGGCTACACCTTC. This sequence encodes CASSREAVSNYGYTF.

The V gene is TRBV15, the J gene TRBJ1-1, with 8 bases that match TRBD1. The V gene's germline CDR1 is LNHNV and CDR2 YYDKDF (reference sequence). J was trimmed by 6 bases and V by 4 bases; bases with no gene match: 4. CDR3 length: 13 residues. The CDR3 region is CATSIDRGAEAFF. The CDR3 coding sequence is TGTGCCACCAGCATCGACAGGGGCGCTGAAGCTTTCTTT.

DNA for the CDR3: TGTGCCAGCACCCTTTGGCATGCCGACGAGCAGTACTTC. Amino acid sequence: CASTLWHADEQYF. J is TRBJ2-7 and V is TRBV5-6; D not certain. This CDR3 region has 13 residues. Trimming stripped 6 bases from V and 5 bases from J, with 15 bases between. Germline V gene lookup returns CDR1 SGHDT and CDR2 YYEEEE. Full variable domain (rest looked up from reference TRBV5-6 and TRBJ2-7): DAGVTQSPTHLIKTRGQQVTLRCSPKSGHDTVSWYQQALGQGPQFIFQYYEEEERQRGNFPDRFSGHQFPNYSSELNVNALLLGDSALYLCASTLWHADEQYFGPGTRLTVT.

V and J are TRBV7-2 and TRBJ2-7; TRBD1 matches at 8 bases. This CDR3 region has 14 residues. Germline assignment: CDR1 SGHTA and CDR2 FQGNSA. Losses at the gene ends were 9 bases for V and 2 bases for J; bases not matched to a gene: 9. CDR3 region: CASLPGTGPYEQYF. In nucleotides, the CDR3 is TGTGCCAGTCTGCCCGGGACAGGACCCTACGAGCAGTACTTC.

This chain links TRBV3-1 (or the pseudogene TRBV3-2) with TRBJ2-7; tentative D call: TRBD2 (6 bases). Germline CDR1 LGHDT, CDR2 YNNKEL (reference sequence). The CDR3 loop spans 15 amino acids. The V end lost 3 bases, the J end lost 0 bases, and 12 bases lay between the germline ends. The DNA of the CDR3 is TGTGCCAGCAGCCATCCCGGGAGTACCTCCTACGAGCAGTACTTC. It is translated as CASSHPGSTSYEQYF.

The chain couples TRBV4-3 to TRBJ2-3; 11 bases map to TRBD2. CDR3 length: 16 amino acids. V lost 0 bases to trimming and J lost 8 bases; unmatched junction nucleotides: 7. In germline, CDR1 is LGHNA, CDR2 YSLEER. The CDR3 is CASSQERTSGLGTQYF. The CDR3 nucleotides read TGCGCCAGCAGCCAAGAAAGGACTAGCGGGCTGGGTACGCAGTATTTT.

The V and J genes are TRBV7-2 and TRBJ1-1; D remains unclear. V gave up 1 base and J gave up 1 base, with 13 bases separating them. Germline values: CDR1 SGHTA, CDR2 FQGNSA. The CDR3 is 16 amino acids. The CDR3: CASSLVGSKRNTEAFF. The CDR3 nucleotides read TGTGCCAGCAGCTTAGTAGGGAGTAAGAGGAACACTGAAGCTTTCTTT.

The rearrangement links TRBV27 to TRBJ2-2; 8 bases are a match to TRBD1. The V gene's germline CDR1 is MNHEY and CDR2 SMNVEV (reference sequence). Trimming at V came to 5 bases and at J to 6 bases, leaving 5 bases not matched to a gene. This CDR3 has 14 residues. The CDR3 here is CASSRTGIAGELFF. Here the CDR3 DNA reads TGTGCCAGCAGTCGGACAGGGATCGCCGGGGAGCTGTTTTTT.